What follows is one TCR beta chain and its context. TCR beta chains were sequenced at survey level with immunoSEQ. Only in-frame clones appear in the TCRdb table, and some are missing; sequencing was by immunoSEQ multiplex PCR. The sample shows about 50,000 clones, 85% to 95% of them seen only once. Germline CDR1 LNHDA, CDR2 SQIVND (reference sequence). The CDR3 length is 15 residues. Trimming took off 5 bases at V and 4 bases at J, with 17 bases between the two ends. The chain uses TRBV19 and TRBJ1-2, with a possible D match to TRBD1 (6 bases). This sequence originates from a middle-aged man with rheumatoid arthritis. Material for sequencing was PBMCs. The DNA for the CDR3 is TGTGCCAGTAGTCCGAAGACAGGTATGGTCTATGGCTACACCTTC. This gives the protein CASSPKTGMVYGYTF.